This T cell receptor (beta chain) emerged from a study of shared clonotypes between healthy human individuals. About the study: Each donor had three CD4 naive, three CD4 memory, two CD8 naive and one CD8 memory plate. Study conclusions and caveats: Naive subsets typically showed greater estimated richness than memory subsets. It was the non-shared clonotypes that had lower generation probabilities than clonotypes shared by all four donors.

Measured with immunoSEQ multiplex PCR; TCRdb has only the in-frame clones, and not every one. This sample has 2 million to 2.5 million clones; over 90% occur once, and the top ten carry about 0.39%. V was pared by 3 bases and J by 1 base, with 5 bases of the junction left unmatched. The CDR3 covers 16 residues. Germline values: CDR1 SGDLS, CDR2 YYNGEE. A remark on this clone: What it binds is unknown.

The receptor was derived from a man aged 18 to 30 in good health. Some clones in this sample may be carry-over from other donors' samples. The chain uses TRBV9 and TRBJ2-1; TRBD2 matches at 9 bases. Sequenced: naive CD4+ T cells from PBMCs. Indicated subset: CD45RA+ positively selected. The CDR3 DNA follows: TGTGCCAGCAGCGCCCTAGCGGGGCCGTCCTACAATGAGCAGTTCTTC. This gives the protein CASSALAGPSYNEQFF.